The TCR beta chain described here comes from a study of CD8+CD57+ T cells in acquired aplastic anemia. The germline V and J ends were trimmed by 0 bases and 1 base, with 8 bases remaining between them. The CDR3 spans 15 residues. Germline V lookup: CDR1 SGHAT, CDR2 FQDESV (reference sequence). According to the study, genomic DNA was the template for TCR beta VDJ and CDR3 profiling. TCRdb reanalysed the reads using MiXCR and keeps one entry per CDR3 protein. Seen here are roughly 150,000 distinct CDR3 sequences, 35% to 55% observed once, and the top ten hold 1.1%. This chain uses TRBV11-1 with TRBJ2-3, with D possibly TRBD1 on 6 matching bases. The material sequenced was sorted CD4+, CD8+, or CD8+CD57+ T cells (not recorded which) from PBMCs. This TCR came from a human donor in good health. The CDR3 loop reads CASSLAAGGTDTQYF. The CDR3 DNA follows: TGTGCCAGCAGCTTAGCGGCAGGGGGCACAGATACGCAGTATTTT.